The table lists the clone carrying this T cell receptor beta chain with a count of one. The source of the sample is a study of T cell changes during pregnancy in multiple sclerosis. The assay was immunoSEQ multiplex PCR, and TCRdb's table has in-frame clones only and misses some. In the table there are tens of thousands of clones, 93% of which are singletons. The CDR3 has 13 residues. The V gene lost 0 bases and the J gene lost 2 bases, with 6 bases spanning the gap. CDR1 is SGHRS, CDR2 YFSETQ, per germline. The receptor was derived from a female donor with multiple sclerosis, enrolled in a pregnancy study. Sample: peripheral blood, taken in the second trimester of pregnancy. The chain links TRBV5-1 to TRBJ2-7; D is unresolved. CDR3 nucleotides: TGCGCCAGCAGCTTGGATACAACCTACGAGCAGTACTTC. Translating it yields CASSLDTTYEQYF. The variable domain in full, with the rest retrieved from reference TRBV5-1 and TRBJ2-7, is KAGVTQTPRYLIKTRGQQVTLSCSPISGHRSVSWYQQTPGQGLQFLFEYFSETQRNKGNFPGRFSGRQFSNSRSEMNVSTLELGDSALYLCASSLDTTYEQYFGPGTRLTVT.